This is a list of T cell receptor beta chains from one sample in a study of cytomegalovirus exposure and HLA in healthy donors. Generated by immunoSEQ multiplex PCR, the TCRdb table keeps only in-frame clones and is missing some. The profile shows about 120,000 clones, about 96% of them singletons. The sequenced material came from PBMCs. These receptors were collected from a man aged 18 to 35 in good health and CMV-seronegative. CDR3s include the opening cysteine and the closing phenylalanine or tryptophan. The order of the fields is V gene, clone size, D gene, J gene, CDR3 protein, CDR3 DNA. D genes are given only for firm matches. A row's size may be missing; if present it is once, few, many or a size class.

TRBV11-3,NA,TRBD1,TRBJ2-3,CASSLGVGQGSDTQYF,TGTGCCAGCAGCTTAGGCGTCGGACAGGGATCCGATACGCAGTATTTT
TRBV5-4,NA,TRBD1,TRBJ2-7,CASSLAGTGGVYEQYF,TGTGCCAGCAGCTTGGCCGGGACAGGGGGAGTCTACGAGCAGTACTTC
TRBV5-1,NA,TRBD1,TRBJ2-3,CASSLDRGVTDTQYF,TGCGCCAGCAGCTTGGACAGGGGAGTCACAGATACGCAGTATTTT
TRBV7-3,NA,TRBD2,TRBJ2-3,CASSLGLAVTDTQYF,TGTGCCAGCAGCCTAGGACTAGCGGTCACAGATACGCAGTATTTT
TRBV19,NA,NA,TRBJ2-1,CASSIEGGYYNEQFF,TGTGCCAGTAGTATCGAGGGGGGGTATTACAATGAGCAGTTCTTC
TRBV5-4,NA,TRBD2,TRBJ2-3,CASSLAGGRAEIDTQYF,TGTGCCAGCAGCTTGGCTGGTGGGAGGGCCGAGATAGATACGCAGTATTTT
TRBV18,NA,NA,TRBJ1-1,CASSPSTGKGEAFF,TGTGCCAGCTCACCAAGCACAGGGAAGGGTGAAGCTTTCTTT
TRBV11-3,NA,NA,TRBJ2-5,CASRGQETQYF,TGTGCCAGCCGGGGCCAAGAGACCCAGTACTTC
TRBV29-1,NA,NA,TRBJ2-5,CSAEGETQYF,TGCAGCGCCGAGGGAGAGACCCAGTACTTC
TRBV28,NA,TRBD1,TRBJ2-7,CASRGQGFSYEQYF,TGTGCCAGCCGTGGACAGGGTTTCTCCTACGAGCAGTACTTC
TRBV28,NA,NA,TRBJ1-4,CASSFFLNEKLFF,TGTGCCAGCAGTTTCTTTCTTAATGAAAAACTGTTTTTT
TRBV12-2,NA,NA,TRBJ2-1,CASRSLAGRSYNEQFF,TGTGCAAGTCGCTCCCTAGCGGGTCGTTCCTACAATGAGCAGTTCTTC
TRBV27,once,TRBD1,TRBJ1-2,CASRGQGRSYGYTF,TGTGCCAGCAGGGGACAGGGGAGAAGCTATGGCTACACCTTC
TRBV6-5,NA,NA,TRBJ1-4,CAKGRAGEKLFF,TGTGCCAAAGGGAGAGCCGGAGAAAAACTGTTTTTT
TRBV28,NA,NA,TRBJ1-5,CASTRDTDSNQPQHF,TGTGCCAGCACCAGGGACACAGATAGCAATCAGCCCCAGCATTTT
TRBV30,NA,NA,TRBJ1-1,CAWSLSSDTEAFF,TGTGCCTGGAGTCTTTCGAGTGACACTGAAGCTTTCTTT